This T cell receptor (beta chain) was sequenced for a study of CD8 T cells in ankylosing spondylitis. Study-wide findings and caveats: Clones tied to disease were said to be significantly enriched in matched ankylosing spondylitis synovial fluid. Peripheral blood samples showed relatively rare disease-linked clones, and these clones were CD8+. The study identified a TCR beta motif of several highly homologous variants that appeared characteristic of ankylosing spondylitis blood.

The CDR3 extends over 12 amino acids. V shed 6 bases, J shed 0 bases, and the junction held 1 base outside the gene matches. Germline CDR1 and CDR2: DFQATT and SNEGSKA (reference sequence). This clonotype was observed many times. As yet, its antigen is unknown. TCRdb passed the 5' RACE reads through MiXCR, listing each CDR3 protein once. The top ten hold roughly 3% of the sample, which has some 130,000 distinct CDR3 sequences, about 13% seen once. This clonotype originated in a female donor with ankylosing spondylitis or in good health (not recorded which). What was sequenced was blood, either unsorted or a sorted T cell fraction (not recorded which). This chain joins TRBV20-1 and TRBJ2-5, with 7 bases lining up with TRBD1. CDR3 nucleotides: TGCAGTGCCGGACAGGACCAAGAGACCCAGTACTTC. Translated, it gives CSAGQDQETQYF.